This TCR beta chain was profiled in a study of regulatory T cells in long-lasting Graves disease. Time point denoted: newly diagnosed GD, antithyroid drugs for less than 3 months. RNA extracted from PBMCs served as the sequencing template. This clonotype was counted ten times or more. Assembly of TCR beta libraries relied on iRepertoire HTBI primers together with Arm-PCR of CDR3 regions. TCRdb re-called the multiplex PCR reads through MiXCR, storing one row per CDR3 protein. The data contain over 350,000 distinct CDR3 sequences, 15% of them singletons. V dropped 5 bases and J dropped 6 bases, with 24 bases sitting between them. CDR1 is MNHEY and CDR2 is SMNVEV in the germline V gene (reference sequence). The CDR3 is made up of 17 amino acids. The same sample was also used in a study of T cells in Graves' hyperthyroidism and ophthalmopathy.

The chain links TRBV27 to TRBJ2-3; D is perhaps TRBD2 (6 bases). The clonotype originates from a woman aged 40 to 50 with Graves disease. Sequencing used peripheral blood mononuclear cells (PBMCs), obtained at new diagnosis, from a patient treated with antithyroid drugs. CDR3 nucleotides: TGTGCCAGCAGTCCCCACGCCGGGAGTTTATCGTGGGATACGCAGTATTTT. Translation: CASSPHAGSLSWDTQYF.